These 8 T cell receptor beta chains came from one sample sequenced in a study of PD-1 blockade in classical Hodgkin lymphoma. Generated by immunoSEQ multiplex PCR, the TCRdb table keeps only in-frame clones and is missing some. This table has roughly 26,000 clones, under 90% appearing once. Every patient had relapsed following autologous stem cell transplantation, and cohorts differed in brentuximab vedotin exposure. This specimen was peripheral blood mononuclear cells (PBMCs), taken at baseline. The origin of the receptors is a human donor with classical Hodgkin lymphoma.

The rearrangement joins TRBV14 to TRBJ2-2; D might be TRBD1 or TRBD2, each matching 5 bases. V lost 4 bases to trimming and J lost 7 bases, with 13 bases between them. Germline V gene sequence: CDR1 SGHDN, CDR2 FVKESK. The CDR3 sequence is 14 residues long. CDR3 coding DNA: TGTGCCAGCAGCCGGACGAGGGGCGGCGGGGAGCTGTTTTTT. This sequence encodes CASSRTRGGGELFF.

This chain joins TRBV25-1 and TRBJ1-1; tentatively, D is TRBD1 (5 bases). CDR1 and CDR2 from the germline V gene are MGHDK and SYGVNS. This CDR3 has 13 amino acids. Deletions cut 9 bases from V and 0 bases from J, with 11 bases between. The CDR3 loop reads CASTGTLNTEAFF. The CDR3 DNA is TGTGCCAGTACAGGAACGCTGAACACTGAAGCTTTCTTT.

This sequence joins TRBV4-3 and TRBJ2-5; D not certain. The V end was cut by 1 base, the J end by 4 bases, with 7 bases between. The CDR3 has 13 amino acids. Germline loops: CDR1 LGHNA, CDR2 YSLEER. CDR3 nucleotides: TGCGCCAGCAGCCAAGGTGCTGCAGAGACCCAGTACTTC. It is translated as CASSQGAAETQYF.

This chain uses TRBV7-9 with TRBJ2-5; D is unresolved. The CDR3 contains 15 residues. V lost 1 base and J 5 bases, leaving 14 bases between the germline ends. The germline gives CDR1 SEHNR, CDR2 FQNEAQ (reference sequence). The CDR3 loop is CASSLDRLFTETQYF. DNA of the CDR3: TGTGCCAGCAGCTTAGATCGTCTCTTCACGGAGACCCAGTACTTC.

CDR3 region: CASSLFKDQPQHF. CDR3 nucleotide sequence: TGTGCCAGCAGCTTATTTAAGGATCAGCCCCAGCATTTT. The rearrangement links TRBV7-8 to TRBJ1-5; the D is unclear. The CDR3 totals 13 residues. Trimming removed 2 bases from V and 5 bases from J, with 7 bases in between. Per germline, CDR1 SGHVS and CDR2 FQNEAQ.

The chain is built from TRBV7-9 and TRBJ1-5, with D perhaps matching TRBD1 (5 bases). Germline CDR1 SEHNR, CDR2 FQNEAQ (reference sequence). The CDR3 contains 15 residues. V lost 2 bases to trimming and J lost 1 base, with 9 bases between them. CDR3 sequence (DNA): TGTGCCAGCAGCTTAACGGGGCCCAGCAATCAGCCCCAGCATTTT. It is translated as CASSLTGPSNQPQHF. Supplemented by reference TRBV7-9 and TRBJ1-5, the full variable domain reads DTGVSQNPRHKITKRGQNVTFRCDPISEHNRLYWYRQTLGQGPEFLTYFQNEAQLEKSRLLSDRFSAERPKGSFSTLEIQRTEQGDSAMYLCASSLTGPSNQPQHFGDGTRLSIL.

The chain has TRBV5-1 and TRBJ1-2; D ambiguous. Trimming pared 0 bases from V and 5 bases from J, leaving 17 bases between. The CDR3 length is 16 residues. The germline gives CDR1 SGHRS, CDR2 YFSETQ. CDR3 residues: CASSLDPGVGVYGYTF. CDR3 in DNA: TGCGCCAGCAGCTTGGACCCCGGGGTCGGAGTTTATGGCTACACCTTC.

This clone was seen a single time. The rearrangement links TRBV7-9 to TRBJ2-7; no clear D. CDR3 size: 16 residues. V was shortened by 5 bases and J by 2 bases, with 19 bases between the two germline ends. In germline, CDR1 is SEHNR, CDR2 FQNEAQ (reference sequence). The CDR3 region is CASSRLGITTPYEQYF. As DNA, the CDR3 is TGTGCCAGCAGCCGGCTGGGGATCACTACCCCCTACGAGCAGTACTTC.